Presented here are 21 T cell receptor beta chains from one specimen sequenced in a study of cytomegalovirus exposure and HLA in healthy donors. 60 Vbeta and 13 Jbeta primers were used in PCR. Assay: immunoSEQ multiplex PCR; the TCRdb copy retains only in-frame clones and omits some. The sample consists of approximately 84,000 clones, 78% of them appearing once. Material: PBMCs. These receptors originate from a male donor in good health and CMV-seropositive.

By share, this clone ranks as medium-sized. Other DNA sequences from this sample encode an identical CDR3 as well. The chain uses TRBV30 and TRBJ2-7; 8 bases fit TRBD1. The germline V gene encodes CDR1 GTSNPN and CDR2 SVGIG (reference sequence). V was clipped by 1 base and J by 5 bases; unmatched bases: 10. This CDR3 contains 15 residues. The CDR3, as DNA: TGTGCCTGGAGTGGAACAGGGGGGAAAGTCGACGAGCAGTACTTC. Protein product: CAWSGTGGKVDEQYF.

V is TRBV28 and J is TRBJ1-4, with 9 bases that match TRBD1. The CDR3 sequence is 14 residues long. The V segment lost 8 bases and the J segment 7 bases; nucleotides outside the gene matches: 8. Germline assignment: CDR1 MDHEN and CDR2 SYDVKM. For the CDR3, the DNA is TGTGCCAGCCTAAAACAGGGGGCTGGTGAAAAACTGTTTTTT. Protein sequence: CASLKQGAGEKLFF.

The chain is built from TRBV7-9 and TRBJ2-3; 8 bases fit TRBD2. With 6 bases clipped from V and 5 bases from J, the junction kept 13 bases outside the gene matches. The CDR3 runs to 16 residues. Germline values: CDR1 SEHNR, CDR2 FQNEAQ (reference sequence). The CDR3, as DNA: TGTGCCAGCAGGAAGAGCCGAGCGGGAGAACGAGATACGCAGTATTTT. Its translation: CASRKSRAGERDTQYF. The whole variable domain, remainder taken from reference TRBV7-9 and TRBJ2-3, is DTGVSQNPRHKITKRGQNVTFRCDPISEHNRLYWYRQTLGQGPEFLTYFQNEAQLEKSRLLSDRFSAERPKGSFSTLEIQRTEQGDSAMYLCASRKSRAGERDTQYFGPGTRLTVL.

This clone is a singleton in its sample. The gene calls are TRBV7-2 and TRBJ2-1, with 9 bases lining up with TRBD1. Germline assignment: CDR1 SGHTA and CDR2 FQGNSA. The CDR3 is 16 residues long. Losses at the gene ends were 7 bases for V and 2 bases for J; bases not matched to a gene: 9. The CDR3, as DNA: TGTGCCAGCACCGGACAGGGGACCTTCACCTACAATGAGCAGTTCTTC. This translates into CASTGQGTFTYNEQFF.

The chain is built from TRBV4-2 and TRBJ2-1, with TRBD1 as a possible D gene (6 bases). This CDR3 comprises 15 residues. Trimming removed 1 base at V and 7 bases at J, with 14 bases between. Per germline, CDR1 LGHNA and CDR2 YNFKEQ. The CDR3 protein is CASSQVETGRNEQFF. The CDR3 DNA reads TGTGCCAGCAGCCAAGTCGAAACAGGGCGGAATGAGCAGTTCTTC.

This chain links TRBV7-3 with TRBJ2-7; the match to TRBD2 covers 8 bases. Germline V lookup: CDR1 SGHTA, CDR2 FQGTGA. The V gene end was trimmed by 5 bases and the J gene end by 6 bases; junction bases not matched to a gene: 9. The length of the CDR3 is 14 residues. CDR3 sequence (DNA): TGTGCCAGCAGCCTTAGCGGGACTGGTCTCGAGCAGTACTTC. It yields the protein CASSLSGTGLEQYF.

V gene TRBV6-5 combines with J gene TRBJ1-2; TRBD1 agrees at 12 bases. Losses at the gene ends were 8 bases for V and 5 bases for J; bases not matched to a gene: 9. Germline V lookup: CDR1 MNHEY, CDR2 SVGAGI. The CDR3 is 15 amino acids. Here the CDR3 reads CASSSRDRGHYGYTF. The DNA of the CDR3 is TGTGCCAGCTCCTCGAGGGACAGGGGGCATTATGGCTACACCTTC.

The J gene is TRBJ2-3, the V gene TRBV5-4, with 9 bases matching TRBD1. Germline values: CDR1 SGHNT, CDR2 YYREEE (reference sequence). Germline trimming cut 3 bases from V and 2 bases from J; bases unmatched to any gene: 7. There are 16 residues in the CDR3. The CDR3 coding sequence is TGTGCCAGCAGCTCCGGGACAGGGAGTATCACAGATACGCAGTATTTT. This gives the protein CASSSGTGSITDTQYF. Full variable domain (missing parts from reference TRBV5-4 and TRBJ2-3): ETGVTQSPTHLIKTRGQQVTLRCSSQSGHNTVSWYQQALGQGPQFIFQYYREEENGRGNFPPRFSGLQFPNYSSELNVNALELDDSALYLCASSSGTGSITDTQYFGPGTRLTVL.

The V and J genes are TRBV19 and TRBJ2-2; 11 positions agree with TRBD1. Germline CDR1 is LNHDA and CDR2 is SQIVND (reference sequence). The V gene end was trimmed by 2 bases and the J gene end by 7 bases; junction bases not matched to a gene: 3. The CDR3 spans 15 residues. CDR3 sequence (DNA): TGTGCCAGTAGTATAAGGACAGGGGGCTACGGGGAGCTGTTTTTT. Protein: CASSIRTGGYGELFF.

This clone appeared a few times. The chain has TRBV21-1 and TRBJ2-5; the table's D gene call, TRBD2, was not cross checked with the DNA. Matching the DNA end better, TRBJ2-7 makes the J call doubtful. TRBV21-1 is listed as a pseudogene. There are 14 residues in the CDR3. In DNA form, the CDR3 reads TGTGCCAGCAGCAAACTAGCGGGAGCCTACGAGCAGTACTTC. Residues: CASSKLAGAYEQYF.

The gene calls are TRBV14 and TRBJ2-5; a possible D gene is TRBD2 (6 bases). The J call could be wrong; TRBJ2-7 is a better fit for the DNA end. Looked up from germline, CDR1 is SGHDN and CDR2 is FVKESK. This CDR3 is 16 amino acids long. The CDR3 sequence is CASSQGIGLTPYEQYF. The DNA of the CDR3 is TGTGCCAGCAGCCAAGGAATAGGACTAACGCCCTACGAGCAGTACTTC.

The CDR3 sequence: CASSDPADYRGSNEKLFF. The DNA of the CDR3 is TGTGCCAGCAGTGACCCCGCGGATTACAGGGGCTCTAATGAAAAACTGTTTTTT. J is TRBJ1-4 and V is TRBV2; TRBD1 agrees at 7 bases. V was clipped by 3 bases and J by 3 bases; unmatched bases: 13. The CDR3 loop spans 18 amino acids. Germline V gene data show CDR1 as SNHLY and CDR2 as FYNNEI.

The V gene is TRBV10-3, the J gene TRBJ1-5; D is unclear. Per the germline V gene, CDR1 is ENHRY and CDR2 is SYGVKD. V was trimmed by 3 bases and J by 7 bases, leaving 10 bases between them. This CDR3 has 13 residues. CDR3 protein: CAISEVANQPQHF. Here the CDR3 DNA reads TGTGCCATCAGTGAAGTAGCAAACCAGCCCCAGCATTTT.

The chain employs TRBV4-2 and TRBJ2-7, with D perhaps TRBD2 (5 bases). The CDR3 has 16 amino acids. Germline-derived CDR1 and CDR2 are LGHNA and YNFKEQ. The V and J ends lost 0 bases and 5 bases respectively, with 17 bases between them. The CDR3 DNA reads TGTGCCAGCAGCCAAGATCGGGAAAGGTTTTCCGACGAGCAGTACTTC. Encoded protein: CASSQDRERFSDEQYF.

This clone appeared a few times. The rearrangement uses TRBV7-6 and TRBJ2-1; perhaps TRBD2 as D (6 bases). Between the trimmed V and J ends, which lost 1 base and 8 bases, there was a span of 15 bases. CDR3 length: 15 amino acids. Germline CDR1 reads SGHVS; CDR2 reads FNYEAQ. CDR3 DNA: TGTGCCAGCAGCTTAGTCGCGGTACTAGCCCATGAGCAGTTCTTC. This encodes CASSLVAVLAHEQFF.

The chain joins TRBV10-3 to TRBJ2-1; 10 bases are shared with TRBD1. The germline CDR1 and CDR2 sequences are ENHRY and SYGVKD. The CDR3 covers 15 residues. The ends lost 6 bases at V and 7 bases at J; junction bases unmatched: 9. Here the CDR3 reads CAIRAGTGALNEQFF. CDR3 DNA sequence: TGTGCCATCAGAGCCGGGACAGGGGCTCTAAATGAGCAGTTCTTC.

This clone occurred once. The gene calls are TRBV30 and TRBJ1-2; D unclear. The CDR3 loop spans 14 amino acids. Germline loops: CDR1 GTSNPN, CDR2 SVGIG (reference sequence). Trimming cost V 4 bases and J 8 bases, with 20 bases left between them. The CDR3 protein is CAWTLGGRIGGYTF. The CDR3 DNA follows: TGTGCCTGGACTCTCGGCGGGAGGATAGGAGGCTACACCTTC.

The gene calls are TRBV25-1 and TRBJ2-1, with 9 bases identical to TRBD1. Per germline, CDR1 MGHDK and CDR2 SYGVNS. V lost 6 bases and J lost 4; bases outside the gene matches: 4. The CDR3 has 14 residues. CDR3 coding DNA: TGTGCCAGCAGGGGACAGGGTCCATACAATGAGCAGTTCTTC. Its translation is CASRGQGPYNEQFF.

V is TRBV6-1 and J is TRBJ2-5; D is undetermined. V lost 7 bases and J 1 base, leaving 10 bases between the germline ends. The length of the CDR3 is 13 residues. Germline CDR1 reads MNHNS; CDR2 reads SASEGT. CDR3 sequence: CASTVALQETQYF. The CDR3 coding sequence is TGTGCCAGCACGGTCGCGCTCCAAGAGACCCAGTACTTC.

This clone was counted only a few times. The genes are TRBV6-5 and TRBJ1-5; 11 nucleotides align to TRBD1. V lost 6 bases and J lost 6; bases outside the gene matches: 7. Germline V gene sequence: CDR1 MNHEY, CDR2 SVGAGI. The CDR3 sequence is 15 residues long. The DNA of the CDR3 is TGTGCCAGCAGACCGCGGACAGGGGGCCGTCAGCCCCAGCATTTT. Its translation: CASRPRTGGRQPQHF.

This chain connects TRBV5-1 to TRBJ1-1; tentatively, D is TRBD1 (6 bases). The germline V and J ends were trimmed by 2 bases and 5 bases, with 16 bases remaining between them. Germline CDR1 SGHRS, CDR2 YFSETQ. The CDR3 is made up of 15 amino acids. CDR3 in amino acids: CASSFSGTYGTEAFF. CDR3 DNA sequence: TGCGCCAGCAGCTTCTCCGGGACATATGGGACTGAAGCTTTCTTT.